This T cell receptor (beta chain) appears in the sequencing data of a study of cytotoxic CD8 clonotypes in ibrutinib-treated CLL. Study context: Results showed 25 or so partial and 2 complete responses; following median roughly 66 months, roughly 15 remained remitted, about 12 advanced. Study findings and constraints: Measured clonality at baseline was greater than in age-matched healthy donors and tracked with circulating CD8+ T-cell counts. Clonality climbed at ibrutinib response, then dropped toward baseline at progression.

PBMCs that had been cryopreserved were the source of roughly 2.2 micrograms of genomic DNA for TCR beta libraries. Only in-frame clones appear in the TCRdb table, and some are missing; sequencing was by immunoSEQ multiplex PCR. The sample has 29,000 or so clones; 70% to 80% are singletons. Comments on this clone: Its antigen remains unknown.

V lost 0 bases, J lost 4 bases, and 12 bases lay in between. The CDR3 covers 15 residues. The germline CDR1 and CDR2 sequences are MGHRA and YSYEKL. The sequence was collected from a human donor with chronic lymphocytic leukemia. The chain employs TRBV4-1 and TRBJ1-2; D is uncertain. Sequenced here: PBMCs, sampled after 36 months of ibrutinib treatment. The CDR3 is CASSQEGKGVYGYTF. Here the CDR3 DNA reads TGCGCCAGCAGCCAAGAGGGAAAGGGAGTCTATGGCTACACCTTC.